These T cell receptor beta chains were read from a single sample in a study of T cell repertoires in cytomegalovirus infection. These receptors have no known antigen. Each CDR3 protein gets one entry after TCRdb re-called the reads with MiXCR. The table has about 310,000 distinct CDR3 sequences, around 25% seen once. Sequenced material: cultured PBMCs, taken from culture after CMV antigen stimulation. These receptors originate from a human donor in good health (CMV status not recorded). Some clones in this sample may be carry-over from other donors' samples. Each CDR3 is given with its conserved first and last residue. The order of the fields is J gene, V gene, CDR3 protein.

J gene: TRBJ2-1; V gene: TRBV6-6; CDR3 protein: CASSYPSLTYNEQFF
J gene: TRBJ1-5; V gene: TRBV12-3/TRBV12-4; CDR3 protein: CASSFWGPGGSNQPQHF
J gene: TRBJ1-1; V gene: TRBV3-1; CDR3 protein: CASSQPTGGGEAFF
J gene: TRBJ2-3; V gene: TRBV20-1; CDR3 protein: CSARVPTSGRADTQYF
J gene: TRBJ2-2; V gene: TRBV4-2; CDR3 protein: CASSQGSSLNTGELFF
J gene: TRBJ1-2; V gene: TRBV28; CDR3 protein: CASRRDPNYGYTF
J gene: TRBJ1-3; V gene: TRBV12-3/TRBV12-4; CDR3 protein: CASSFGDRNTIYF
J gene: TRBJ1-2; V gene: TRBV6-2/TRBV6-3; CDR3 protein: CASRRQGANYGYTF
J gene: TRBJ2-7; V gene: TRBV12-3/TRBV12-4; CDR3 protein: CASSLNHLQGSEQYF
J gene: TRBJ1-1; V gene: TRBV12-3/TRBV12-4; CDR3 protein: CASSFRGGTASSEAFF
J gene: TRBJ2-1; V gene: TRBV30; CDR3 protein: CAWSGFQGSYNEQFF
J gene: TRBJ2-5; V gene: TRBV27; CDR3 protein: CASSGTGAGETQYF
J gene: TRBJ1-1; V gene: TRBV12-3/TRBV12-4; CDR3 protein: CASSPKVNTEAFF
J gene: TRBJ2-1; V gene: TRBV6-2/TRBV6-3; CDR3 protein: CASSSTEASGPLRSYNEQFF
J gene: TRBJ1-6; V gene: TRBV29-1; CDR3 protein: CSDRTAVTYNSPLHF
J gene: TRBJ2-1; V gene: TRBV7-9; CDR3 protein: CASSPPGTSVDEQFF
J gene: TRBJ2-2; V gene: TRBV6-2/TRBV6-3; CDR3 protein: CASSYGGSTNTGELFF
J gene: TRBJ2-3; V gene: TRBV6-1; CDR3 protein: CASSSRVSTDTQYF
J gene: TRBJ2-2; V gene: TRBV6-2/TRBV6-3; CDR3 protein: CASSKTSGITGELFF
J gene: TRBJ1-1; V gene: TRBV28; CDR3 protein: CASSRDGWATEAFF
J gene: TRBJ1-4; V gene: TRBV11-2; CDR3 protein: CASSSGSYSTNDELFF
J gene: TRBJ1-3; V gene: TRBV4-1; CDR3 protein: CASSLSQGSSGNTIYF
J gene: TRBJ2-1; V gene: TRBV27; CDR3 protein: CASTTTSSGSGNEQFF
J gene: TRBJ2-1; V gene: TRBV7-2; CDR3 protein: CASSVSTGRYNEQFF
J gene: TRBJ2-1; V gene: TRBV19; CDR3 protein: CASSIEQGIGYNEQFF
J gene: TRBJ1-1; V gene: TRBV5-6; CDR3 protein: CASSSGGTVRGNTEAFF
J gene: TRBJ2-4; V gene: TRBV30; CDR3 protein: CAWSVRQGAKNIQYF
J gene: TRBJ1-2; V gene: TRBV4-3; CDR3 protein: CASSHRQFLNEDNYGYTF
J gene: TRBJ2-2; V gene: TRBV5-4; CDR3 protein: CASNPGGSGNTGELFF
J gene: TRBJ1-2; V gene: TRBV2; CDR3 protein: CASSGQGGHYGYTF
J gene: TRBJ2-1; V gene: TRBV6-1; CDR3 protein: CASSRTGIYNEQFF
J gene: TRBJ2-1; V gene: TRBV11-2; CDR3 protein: CASSLRTGGPNEQFF
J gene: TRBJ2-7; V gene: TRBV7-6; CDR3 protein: CASSYGISYEQYF
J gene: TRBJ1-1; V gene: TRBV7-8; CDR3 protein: CASSLGGEGGAEAFF
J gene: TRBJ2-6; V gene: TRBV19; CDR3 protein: CAGSDSSSGANVLTF